These 26 T cell receptor beta chains were all obtained from the same sample, sequenced in a study of OX40 agonist ivuxolimab in advanced cancers. Generated by immunoSEQ multiplex PCR, the TCRdb table keeps only in-frame clones and is missing some. This table has 65,000 to 75,000 clones, approximately 88% appearing once. The sequences come from CD4+ or CD8+ T cells sorted from blood, collected in a trial of the OX40 agonist ivuxolimab. Receptors were obtained from an adult with an advanced solid tumor such as melanoma, head and neck, liver or kidney cancer.

The chain has TRBV6-5 and TRBJ2-5, with unresolved D. This CDR3 has 14 residues. Germline values: CDR1 MNHEY, CDR2 SVGAGI. V lost 0 bases and J lost 4, with 9 bases in between. CDR3 sequence (DNA): TGTGCCAGCAGTTACTCGCAGACAAGAGAGACCCAGTACTTC. It encodes CASSYSQTRETQYF.

The J gene is TRBJ1-1, the V gene TRBV7-9; tentative D call: TRBD1 (5 bases). Trimming stripped 5 bases from V and 5 bases from J, with 18 bases between. Germline V gives CDR1 SEHNR, CDR2 FQNEAQ (reference sequence). The CDR3 length is 15 residues. The CDR3 loop reads CASSIRGPTATEAFF. The CDR3 DNA reads TGTGCCAGCAGCATAAGAGGGCCGACAGCGACTGAAGCTTTCTTT.

J is TRBJ1-3 and V is TRBV7-6; no clear D gene. This CDR3 has 17 residues. The V gene's germline CDR1 is SGHVS and CDR2 FNYEAQ. Trimming took 3 bases from V and 0 from J, leaving 15 bases between them. The CDR3: CASSFLGRLNSGNTIYF. DNA for the CDR3: TGTGCCAGCAGCTTTTTAGGCCGGTTAAACTCTGGAAACACCATATATTTT.

This clone is a singleton in its sample. V and J are TRBV30 and TRBJ2-5; 7 nucleotides line up with TRBD2. CDR3 length equals 12 residues. The V gene end was trimmed by 8 bases and the J gene end by 4 bases; junction bases not matched to a gene: 7. Germline-derived CDR1 and CDR2 are GTSNPN and SVGIG (reference sequence). The CDR3 coding sequence is TGTGCCCTCCGCGGGGGTGGAGAGACCCAGTACTTC. This gives the protein CALRGGGETQYF.

The genes are TRBV19 and TRBJ1-1; the D gene is possibly TRBD1 (6 bases). The CDR3 has 15 amino acids. V was cut by 5 bases and J by 3 bases, with 16 bases left in between. Germline V gives CDR1 LNHDA, CDR2 SQIVND (reference sequence). Written as DNA, the CDR3 is TGTGCCAGTAGTCCCTCCGGGACATCTTACACTGAAGCTTTCTTT. It translates to CASSPSGTSYTEAFF.

The V gene is TRBV19, the J gene TRBJ2-7; 10 bases line up with TRBD2. The CDR3 is made up of 15 amino acids. The ends lost 5 bases at V and 1 base at J; junction bases unmatched: 5. The germline V gene has CDR1 LNHDA and CDR2 SQIVND (reference sequence). CDR3 amino acids: CASSRTSGASYEQYF. CDR3 nucleotide sequence: TGTGCCAGTAGTCGTACTAGCGGGGCTTCCTACGAGCAGTACTTC.

The CDR3 loop is CASSNRGTGITQETQYF. CDR3 DNA sequence: TGTGCCAGTAGTAATAGGGGGACAGGGATTACCCAAGAGACCCAGTACTTC. V is TRBV19 and J is TRBJ2-5, with 9 bases matching TRBD1. This CDR3 spans 17 amino acids. Germline CDR1 is LNHDA and CDR2 is SQIVND (reference sequence). J lost 1 base, V lost 4 bases, and 10 bases had no gene match.

The V gene is TRBV5-4, the J gene TRBJ2-2, with 10 bases that match TRBD1. Looked up from germline, CDR1 is SGHNT and CDR2 is YYREEE (reference sequence). CDR3 length: 18 amino acids. The junction had 12 bases not matched to a gene; V was cut back by 3 bases and J by 4 bases. The CDR3 DNA reads TGTGCCAGCAGCTCCGGGGGGAGACGGACAGGGGGCACCGGGGAGCTGTTTTTT. Translation: CASSSGGRRTGGTGELFF. The full variable domain, its missing parts supplied by reference TRBV5-4 and TRBJ2-2, is ETGVTQSPTHLIKTRGQQVTLRCSSQSGHNTVSWYQQALGQGPQFIFQYYREEENGRGNFPPRFSGLQFPNYSSELNVNALELDDSALYLCASSSGGRRTGGTGELFFGEGSRLTVL.

The V call is TRBV5-1, the J call TRBJ1-1; D remains ambiguous. Between the trimmed V and J ends, which lost 0 bases and 10 bases, there was a span of 13 bases. CDR3 length: 13 residues. Germline loops: CDR1 SGHRS, CDR2 YFSETQ. CDR3 sequence reads: CASSLAGEPGAFF. The DNA for the CDR3 is TGCGCCAGCAGCTTGGCCGGGGAACCAGGAGCTTTCTTT.

V gene TRBV6-6 combines with J gene TRBJ2-7; D unresolved. V was clipped by 0 bases and J by 3 bases, with 12 bases between them. CDR3 length: 15 amino acids. The germline CDR1 and CDR2 sequences are MNHNY and SVGAGI (reference sequence). CDR3 region: CASSYSGRNDYEQYF. The CDR3 DNA reads as TGTGCCAGCAGTTACTCGGGAAGAAATGACTACGAGCAGTACTTC.

This chain uses TRBV5-1 with TRBJ2-1; unclear D gene. The germline V gene has CDR1 SGHRS and CDR2 YFSETQ. This CDR3 comprises 16 residues. Trimming cost V 1 base and J 7 bases, with 18 bases left between them. CDR3 amino acids: CASSLTASEIRNEQFF. CDR3 sequence (DNA): TGCGCCAGCAGCTTGACAGCGTCGGAGATTAGGAATGAGCAGTTCTTC.

CDR3 nucleotides: TGTGCCAGTCCCGGAGGACGCTCTGGAAACACCATATATTTT. This sequence encodes CASPGGRSGNTIYF. The chain links TRBV18 to TRBJ1-3, with D hard to call. Deletions cut 9 bases from V and 0 bases from J, with 12 bases between. Germline V gene sequence: CDR1 KGHSH, CDR2 LQKENI. The CDR3 sequence is 14 residues long.

The rearrangement uses TRBV19 and TRBJ1-5; no firm D call. V was pared by 11 bases and J by 5 bases, with 19 bases between. The CDR3 extends over 14 amino acids. CDR1 is LNHDA and CDR2 is SQIVND in the germline V gene (reference sequence). The CDR3 is CAPRTRLSHQPQHF. The DNA of the CDR3 is TGTGCCCCCAGGACCCGACTTTCCCATCAGCCCCAGCATTTT.

The rearrangement joins TRBV7-2 to TRBJ2-3; D call uncertain. The CDR3 spans 12 residues. V was clipped by 5 bases and J by 5 bases, with 8 bases between them. CDR1 is SGHTA, CDR2 FQGNSA, per germline. The CDR3: CASSQFLDTQYF. The CDR3 DNA reads as TGTGCCAGCAGCCAGTTCCTAGATACGCAGTATTTT. The variable domain in full, completed from reference TRBV7-2 and TRBJ2-3, reads GAGVSQSPSNKVTEKGKDVELRCDPISGHTALYWYRQSLGQGLEFLIYFQGNSAPDKSGLPSDRFSAERTGGSVSTLTIQRTQQEDSAVYLCASSQFLDTQYFGPGTRLTVL.

This clone was seen a handful of times. The gene calls are TRBV7-9 and TRBJ1-4; the D is unclear. This CDR3 comprises 14 residues. Looked up from germline, CDR1 is SEHNR and CDR2 is FQNEAQ (reference sequence). V was pared by 1 base and J by 5 bases, with 8 bases between. The CDR3 loop is CASSLGQENEKLFF. CDR3 in DNA: TGTGCCAGCAGCTTAGGGCAGGAGAATGAAAAACTGTTTTTT. Using reference TRBV7-9 and TRBJ1-4 for the parts outside the CDR3, the full variable domain is DTGVSQNPRHKITKRGQNVTFRCDPISEHNRLYWYRQTLGQGPEFLTYFQNEAQLEKSRLLSDRFSAERPKGSFSTLEIQRTEQGDSAMYLCASSLGQENEKLFFGSGTQLSVL.

In regard to this clone: At one end the junction does not follow the germline gene, possibly because of a read error. The chain combines TRBV5-1 with TRBJ1-2, with 7 bases aligning to TRBD1. The CDR3 covers 15 residues. The germline V gene has CDR1 SGHRS and CDR2 YFSETQ. The CDR3 spells CVSSLAPRGDYGYTF. The CDR3 DNA sequence: TGCGTCAGCAGCTTGGCTCCCAGGGGGGACTATGGCTACACCTTC.

With respect to this clone: At one of its ends the junction is not consistent with the germline gene, which may arise from a read error. The V gene is TRBV10-2, the J gene TRBJ1-1; maybe TRBD1 (5 bases). The CDR3 length is 13 residues. Looked up from germline, CDR1 is WSHSY and CDR2 is SAAADI. The CDR3 spells CASRDPGDTEAFF. Written as DNA, the CDR3 is TGCGCCAGCCGTGACCCGGGGGACACTGAAGCTTTCTTT.

The chain employs TRBV5-6 and TRBJ1-4; D is ambiguous. Trimming took off 4 bases at V and 3 bases at J, with 10 bases between the two ends. CDR3 length: 14 amino acids. Germline V CDR1 and CDR2: SGHDT, YYEEEE. Written as DNA, the CDR3 is TGTGCCAGCAGCCTATCACTGGCTAATGAAAAACTGTTTTTT. It encodes CASSLSLANEKLFF. Together with reference TRBV5-6 and TRBJ1-4, the CDR3 gives the full variable domain: DAGVTQSPTHLIKTRGQQVTLRCSPKSGHDTVSWYQQALGQGPQFIFQYYEEEERQRGNFPDRFSGHQFPNYSSELNVNALLLGDSALYLCASSLSLANEKLFFGSGTQLSVL.

A note on this clone: At one boundary the junction diverges from the germline segment, which might be a read error. The V gene is TRBV10-2, the J gene TRBJ1-1; no clear D gene. Germline V lookup: CDR1 WSHSY, CDR2 SAAADI. CDR3 length equals 13 residues. The CDR3 nucleotides read TGCGCCAGCACTGAGATCATGAACACTGAAGCTTTCTTT. Encoded protein: CASTEIMNTEAFF.

The chain uses TRBV5-1 and TRBJ1-1, with D possibly TRBD1 on 5 matching bases. The germline V gene has CDR1 SGHRS and CDR2 YFSETQ. This CDR3 spans 13 amino acids. V was cut by 5 bases and J by 4 bases, with 12 bases left in between. In nucleotides, the CDR3 is TGCGCCAGCAGAAGGGGATCCTTCACTGAAGCTTTCTTT. It encodes CASRRGSFTEAFF.

V usage is TRBV11-2 and J usage is TRBJ1-3; 8 bases fit TRBD1. This CDR3 is 17 amino acids long. V dropped 7 bases and J dropped 2; count of bases not matched to a gene: 13. Germline V lookup: CDR1 SGHAT, CDR2 FQNNGV. CDR3 DNA sequence: TGTGCCAGCACCTACTGGGCCGGACAGGGAACTGGAAACACCATATATTTT. It encodes CASTYWAGQGTGNTIYF.

CDR3 sequence: CASSGAQGWNSPLHF. CDR3 bases: TGTGCCAGCAGTGGCGCACAGGGTTGGAATTCACCCCTCCACTTT. The chain combines TRBV2 with TRBJ1-6; TRBD1 might be the D (6 bases). CDR3 length equals 15 residues. Trimming took off 4 bases at V and 7 bases at J, with 14 bases between the two ends. Looked up from germline, CDR1 is SNHLY and CDR2 is FYNNEI. Complete variable domain (other parts from reference TRBV2 and TRBJ1-6): EPEVTQTPSHQVTQMGQEVILRCVPISNHLYFYWYRQILGQKVEFLVSFYNNEISEKSEIFDDQFSVERPDGSNFTLKIRSTKLEDSAMYFCASSGAQGWNSPLHFGNGTRLTVT.

This chain connects TRBV29-1 to TRBJ1-2; 8 nucleotides match TRBD1. The CDR3 is 13 amino acids. Looked up from germline, CDR1 is SQVTM and CDR2 is ANQGSEA. Losses at the gene ends were 4 bases for V and 8 bases for J; bases not matched to a gene: 9. For the CDR3, the DNA is TGCAGCGTTGCGGGGGACAGGAGTAGAGGCTACACCTTC. Its translation is CSVAGDRSRGYTF.

The rearrangement uses TRBV18 and TRBJ1-1, with TRBD1 as a possible D gene (5 bases). The CDR3 consists of 13 residues. Germline lookup yields CDR1 KGHSH and CDR2 LQKENI. V was pared by 1 base and J by 5 bases, with 8 bases between. CDR3 sequence (DNA): TGTGCCAGCTCACCACTCGGGGGGACTGAAGCTTTCTTT. Encoded protein: CASSPLGGTEAFF. Full variable domain (rest looked up from reference TRBV18 and TRBJ1-1): NAGVMQNPRHLVRRRGQEARLRCSPMKGHSHVYWYRQLPEEGLKFMVYLQKENIIDESGMPKERFSAEFPKEGPSILRIQQVVRGDSAAYFCASSPLGGTEAFFGQGTRLTVV.

This rearrangement joins TRBV29-1 to TRBJ2-7, with D perhaps matching TRBD1 (6 bases). The V gene lost 6 bases and the J gene lost 5 bases, with 17 bases spanning the gap. The V gene's germline CDR1 is SQVTM and CDR2 ANQGSEA. The CDR3 extends over 13 amino acids. As DNA, the CDR3 is TGCAGCGTCGAGGGCCCAGGGGCGAACGAGCAGTACTTC. As protein: CSVEGPGANEQYF.

The rearrangement joins TRBV10-1 to TRBJ2-1; D may be TRBD1 or TRBD2 (5 bases each). V was shortened by 3 bases and J by 6 bases, with 15 bases between the two germline ends. The CDR3 length is 15 residues. CDR1 is WNHNN, CDR2 SYGVQD, per germline (reference sequence). The DNA of the CDR3 is TGCGCCAGCAGTGAAGGGCAGGGTGGGGGCAATGAGCAGTTCTTC. This gives the protein CASSEGQGGGNEQFF.